The clone carrying this TCR beta chain came up a few times. No antigen is known for it. The study made its TCR cDNA through 5'RACE template switching. That step introduced a universal primer site along with UMIs. MiXCR, run by TCRdb on the 5' RACE reads, gives a single entry per CDR3 protein. The sample yields some 350,000 distinct CDR3 sequences, around a tenth seen once. This sample is part of a study of T cells after yellow fever vaccination. V was trimmed by 2 bases and J by 5 bases, leaving 12 bases between them. The CDR3 consists of 15 residues. Overall study results and limits: Once the booster was given, most primary-vaccination clones reappeared, at over 95% for CD4 and 88% for CD8. Weaker in magnitude, the secondary response showed a faster peak on day 5 versus 15.

The TCR originated in a man aged 18-30 years who received the YFV17D yellow fever vaccine. The chain combines TRBV12-3 or TRBV12-4 with TRBJ2-2; D perhaps matches TRBD1 (6 bases). This specimen consisted of PBMCs, obtained on the day of the first yellow fever vaccination. CDR3 in amino acids: CASSLSGVVTGELFF. In DNA form, the CDR3 reads TGTGCCAGCAGTTTATCAGGGGTTGTAACCGGGGAGCTGTTTTTT.